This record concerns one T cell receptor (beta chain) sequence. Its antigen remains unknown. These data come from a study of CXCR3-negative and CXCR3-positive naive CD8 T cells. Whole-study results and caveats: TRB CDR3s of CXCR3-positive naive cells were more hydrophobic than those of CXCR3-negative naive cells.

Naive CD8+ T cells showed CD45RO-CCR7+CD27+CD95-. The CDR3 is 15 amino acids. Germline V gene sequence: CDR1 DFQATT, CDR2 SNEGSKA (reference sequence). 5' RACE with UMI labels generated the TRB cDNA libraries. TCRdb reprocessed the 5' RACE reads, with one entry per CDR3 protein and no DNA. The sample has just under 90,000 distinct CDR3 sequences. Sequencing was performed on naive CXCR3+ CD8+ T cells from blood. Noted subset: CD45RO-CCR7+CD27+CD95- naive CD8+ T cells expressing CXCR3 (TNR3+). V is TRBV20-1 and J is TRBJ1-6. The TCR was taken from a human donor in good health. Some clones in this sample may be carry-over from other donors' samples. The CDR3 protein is CSAMGGVSGNSPLHF.